This TCR beta chain was captured in a study of T-cell reconstitution after alpha-beta-depleted transplantation in children. Unique molecular identifiers were incorporated during preparation of the TCRbeta library. TCRdb itself ran the PCR reads through MiXCR, one entry per CDR3 protein. The sample holds fewer than 750,000 distinct CDR3 sequences, approximately 30% seen once. V gave up 0 bases and J gave up 8 bases, with 23 bases separating them. Germline CDR1 and CDR2: LGHNA and YNFKEQ. The CDR3 is 18 amino acids. Regarding the study as a whole: T-cell counts and diversity were attributed mostly to newly produced T cells one year after transplant. Recipient T cells and thymic progenitors that survived were the source of the high TCRbeta diversity seen at day 60 in some patients.

On this clonotype: Its antigen is not identified.

This TCR derives from a boy younger than two with Wiskott-Aldrich syndrome, due to receive a stem cell transplant. The chain uses TRBV4-2 and TRBJ2-1; tentative D call: TRBD2 (7 bases). The sequencing here drew on PBMCs, taken before TCRalphabeta/CD19-depleted stem cell transplant. The CDR3 region has the DNA TGTGCCAGCAGCCAAGATGGCAGGGGAGGGCCAGGTGCATATGAGCAGTTCTTC. Translating it yields CASSQDGRGGPGAYEQFF.